What follows describes a single T cell receptor beta chain. Its antigen is undetermined. The CDR3 loop spans 14 amino acids. Germline assignment: CDR1 LGHNA and CDR2 YSLEER. These data are taken from a study of T cells expressing NK-cell markers. Regarding the study as a whole: Researchers report these clonotypes also headed the CD3+CD56-NKG2C+ fraction in several donors. The study left the HCMV specificity of expanded NKG2C+ T cell clones unresolved. In a group of 5 or 6 donors, dominant NKG2C+ clonotypes represented about 1.0-8% of CD8+ T cells.

UMI-tagged 5'RACE template switching yielded the TCR beta cDNA. TCRdb re-called the 5' RACE reads; one entry per CDR3 protein, DNA not given. The listing contains 500,000 to 700,000 distinct CDR3 sequences. This sequence was found in a man in his late teens or twenties in good health. The V gene is TRBV4-3, the J gene TRBJ2-7; the TRBD2 assignment by TCRdb is unverifiable without DNA. The sample comprised blood T cells: a sorted CD56 or NKG2C T cell subset, CD4+ or CD8+ T cells, or bulk PBMC T cells (not recorded which). CDR3 residues: CASSQDRLAVEQYF.